This T cell receptor beta chain was sequenced in a study of T-cell reconstitution after alpha-beta-depleted transplantation in children. V lost 7 bases, J lost 3 bases, and 10 bases stayed unmatched. CDR3 size: 15 residues. For TCRbeta, the library was prepared with unique molecular identifiers. Each CDR3 protein is one row after TCRdb ran MiXCR on the PCR reads. Here the sample spans around 580,000 distinct CDR3 sequences, roughly a quarter being singletons. A remark on this clonotype: Its antigen is not identified.

Study findings and constraints: T-cell numbers and diversity one year post-transplant derived largely from freshly generated T cells. Expanded graft clones numbering several hundred reportedly gave rise to alpha-beta T cells about two months after transplant.

The sample was PBMCs, taken before TCRalphabeta/CD19-depleted stem cell transplant. The receptor comes from a boy less than two years old with Wiskott-Aldrich syndrome, due to receive a stem cell transplant. The V call is TRBV12-3 or TRBV12-4, the J call TRBJ2-7, with 9 bases lining up with TRBD2. The CDR3 DNA reads as TGTGCCAGCACCGGGAGGCTAGCGGGGATCTACGAGCAGTACTTC. It translates to CASTGRLAGIYEQYF.